One sample yielded the 15 T cell receptor beta chains listed below, sequenced in a study of CD8 T cells in Susac syndrome. Random-hexamer reverse transcription was applied to 0.5 to 1 ug RNA. TCRdb re-called the immunoSEQ multiplex PCR reads through MiXCR, storing one row per CDR3 protein. Of 300,000 or so distinct CDR3 sequences listed, about 91% are singletons. The sequenced sample was CD4+ T cells from PBMCs. The receptors come from a human donor with multiple sclerosis.

The chain couples TRBV19 to TRBJ2-3; perhaps D is TRBD1 or TRBD2 (6 bases each). V dropped 0 bases and J dropped 1 base, with 8 bases sitting between them. CDR3 length: 15 amino acids. Germline assignment: CDR1 LNHDA and CDR2 SQIVND (reference sequence). CDR3 in amino acids: CASSIDRGRTDTQYF. The CDR3 DNA sequence: TGTGCCAGTAGTATAGATCGGGGGCGCACAGATACGCAGTATTTT.

The chain employs TRBV2 and TRBJ2-4; 7 bases fit TRBD2. The CDR3 has 14 amino acids. Unmatched junction bases numbered 9, after V lost 4 bases and J lost 9 bases. Per the germline V gene, CDR1 is SNHLY and CDR2 is FYNNEI. CDR3 sequence reads: CASSAAGESTIQYF. DNA of the CDR3: TGTGCCAGCAGTGCTGCGGGAGAGTCGACCATTCAGTACTTC.

The chain employs TRBV6-5 and TRBJ2-3; maybe TRBD2 (6 bases). Germline V CDR1 and CDR2: MNHEY, SVGAGI. V lost 5 bases, J lost 7 bases, and 13 bases lay in between. The CDR3 consists of 13 residues. The CDR3 nucleotides read TGTGCCAGCAGTCGCGGAGGGATCAATACGCAGTATTTT. This translates into CASSRGGINTQYF.

The chain has TRBV5-1 and TRBJ2-1; no clear D gene. Trimming removed 3 bases from V and 8 bases from J, with 9 bases in between. The CDR3 is made up of 12 amino acids. Germline lookup yields CDR1 SGHRS and CDR2 YFSETQ. The CDR3 sequence is CASSWDGDEQFF. CDR3 coding DNA: TGCGCCAGCAGCTGGGATGGGGATGAGCAGTTCTTC.

The chain links TRBV5-4 to TRBJ2-2; 13 nucleotides align to TRBD2. Germline V lookup: CDR1 SGHNT, CDR2 YYREEE (reference sequence). The CDR3 is made up of 17 amino acids. V shed 6 bases, J shed 2 bases, and the junction held 7 bases outside the gene matches. The CDR3 spells CASTRLAGGENTGELFF. CDR3 nucleotide sequence: TGTGCCAGCACCCGACTAGCGGGAGGCGAAAACACCGGGGAGCTGTTTTTT.

The chain uses TRBV15 and TRBJ2-5; TRBD1 is a possible D gene (5 bases). V shed 3 bases and J shed 6 bases, with 14 bases lying between them. Germline V gene sequence: CDR1 LNHNV, CDR2 YYDKDF (reference sequence). The CDR3 contains 14 residues. The CDR3 reads CATSRGRAAQTQYF. The CDR3 nucleotides read TGTGCCACCAGCAGGGGCAGGGCGGCGCAGACCCAGTACTTC.

The J gene is TRBJ1-2, the V gene TRBV2; 7 bases map to TRBD1. The CDR3 runs to 14 residues. V trimming: 3 bases; J trimming: 5 bases; junction bases outside the gene matches: 6. The germline V gene has CDR1 SNHLY and CDR2 FYNNEI. This CDR3 is CASSETGTRYGYTF. CDR3 nucleotide sequence: TGTGCCAGCAGTGAGACAGGGACTCGTTATGGCTACACCTTC.

The chain links TRBV12-3 or TRBV12-4 to TRBJ1-1; 8 bases map to TRBD1. V shed 3 bases, J shed 4 bases, and the junction held 13 bases outside the gene matches. This CDR3 is 17 amino acids long. As DNA, the CDR3 is TGTGCCAGCAGTTTCCGGGGCAGGGGGCTAGGGGGCACTGAAGCTTTCTTT. Protein sequence: CASSFRGRGLGGTEAFF.

This rearrangement joins TRBV19 to TRBJ2-7; 8 nucleotides align to TRBD2. Looked up from germline, CDR1 is LNHDA and CDR2 is SQIVND (reference sequence). V lost 3 bases, J lost 9 bases, and 7 bases stayed unmatched. The CDR3 sequence is 13 residues long. The CDR3 bases are TGTGCCAGTAGTATCGTCGGGAGGGCGAGGCAGTACTTC. Its translation: CASSIVGRARQYF.

The genes are TRBV2 and TRBJ1-4; no clear D. Trimming left V 3 bases short and J 8 bases short, with 13 bases between. Germline loops: CDR1 SNHLY, CDR2 FYNNEI. The CDR3 is made up of 14 amino acids. The CDR3 bases are TGTGCCAGCAGTGAGGAGGTACGGCCGGAAAAACTGTTTTTT. It encodes CASSEEVRPEKLFF.

The chain carries TRBV29-1 and TRBJ2-7; 7 nucleotides agree with TRBD1. V lost 6 bases to trimming and J lost 2 bases; unmatched junction nucleotides: 7. Germline V gene data show CDR1 as SQVTM and CDR2 as ANQGSEA. The CDR3 runs 13 residues. As DNA, the CDR3 is TGCAGCGTAAGACAGGGCCCCACCTACGAGCAGTACTTC. Translation gives CSVRQGPTYEQYF.

The chain carries TRBV27 and TRBJ2-3; the match to TRBD2 covers 7 bases. V was pared by 3 bases and J by 4 bases, with 4 bases of the junction left unmatched. The germline V gene encodes CDR1 MNHEY and CDR2 SMNVEV (reference sequence). The CDR3 covers 14 residues. Here the CDR3 DNA reads TGTGCCAGCAGTTTTTACGGGAGGCCAGATACGCAGTATTTT. Its protein is CASSFYGRPDTQYF.

The chain is built from TRBV15 and TRBJ2-7; D is uncertain. Germline assignment: CDR1 LNHNV and CDR2 YYDKDF (reference sequence). CDR3 length: 13 amino acids. Trimming left V 1 base short and J 6 bases short, with 10 bases between. The CDR3 loop is CATSRGPGSEQYF. CDR3 sequence (DNA): TGTGCCACCAGCAGAGGACCGGGCTCCGAGCAGTACTTC.

This rearrangement joins TRBV11-2 to TRBJ2-5; D is unresolved. V lost 2 bases and J 7 bases, leaving 8 bases between the germline ends. Germline CDR1 and CDR2: SGHAT and FQNNGV. The length of the CDR3 is 12 residues. CDR3 loop: CASSLSPGTQYF. Written as DNA, the CDR3 is TGTGCCAGCAGCTTATCCCCTGGGACCCAGTACTTC.

This clonotype was recorded only once. The gene calls are TRBV9 and TRBJ2-3; D gene ambiguous. CDR1 and CDR2 from the germline V gene are SGDLS and YYNGEE. V was cut by 0 bases and J by 0 bases, with 11 bases left in between. The CDR3 has 16 residues. CDR3 region: CASSVGALGSTDTQYF. DNA for the CDR3: TGTGCCAGCAGCGTAGGGGCGCTAGGAAGCACAGATACGCAGTATTTT.